These 8 T cell receptor beta chains were sequenced from one sample in a study of blood T cell repertoires in COVID-19. The repertoire was sequenced with immunoSEQ multiplex PCR; TCRdb's copy has only in-frame clones and lacks some. Of 100,000 or so clones in the sample, around 86% were seen once. Specimen: PBMCs or T cells enriched from blood (not recorded which). These receptors all stem from a woman aged 50 to 65 who had recovered from COVID-19.

This chain links TRBV27 with TRBJ2-1; 9 positions match TRBD2. Trimming removed 6 bases from V and 0 bases from J; junction bases left unmatched: 18. Germline V lookup: CDR1 MNHEY, CDR2 SMNVEV (reference sequence). This CDR3 contains 20 residues. The CDR3 protein is CASRRYPGLARPSSYNEQFF. The CDR3 region has the DNA TGTGCCAGCAGGCGTTATCCCGGACTAGCGAGACCAAGCTCCTACAATGAGCAGTTCTTC.

The chain joins TRBV30 to TRBJ2-5; weak D call: TRBD2 (6 bases). The CDR3 runs to 12 residues. V gave up 2 bases and J gave up 11 bases, with 15 bases separating them. Germline V gene sequence: CDR1 GTSNPN, CDR2 SVGIG (reference sequence). CDR3 loop: CAWSPDPREQYF. As DNA, the CDR3 is TGTGCCTGGAGTCCAGATCCTCGGGAGCAGTACTTC.

The rearrangement uses TRBV6-5 and TRBJ1-1; 7 nucleotides agree with TRBD1. This CDR3 region has 13 residues. CDR1 is MNHEY, CDR2 SVGAGI, per germline. Trimming cost V 6 bases and J 5 bases; bases outside gene matches: 6. CDR3 residues: CASRRDSGTEAFF. The CDR3 coding sequence is TGTGCCAGCAGGAGGGACAGTGGTACTGAAGCTTTCTTT.

This sequence joins TRBV5-1 and TRBJ2-1; no clear D gene. The CDR3 sequence is 15 residues long. Germline V gene lookup returns CDR1 SGHRS and CDR2 YFSETQ. Trimming stripped 0 bases from V and 3 bases from J, with 10 bases between. For the CDR3, the DNA is TGCGCCAGCAGCTTGGATGAGGCCCACTACAATGAGCAGTTCTTC. Protein product: CASSLDEAHYNEQFF.

The CDR3 DNA reads as TGTGCCAGCAGCCAAATCGACACTGAAGCTTTCTTT. Its protein product is CASSQIDTEAFF. This chain joins TRBV3-1 (or the pseudogene TRBV3-2) and TRBJ1-1; D gene uncertain. The V and J ends lost 2 bases and 3 bases respectively, with 4 bases between them. The V gene's germline CDR1 is LGHDT and CDR2 YNNKEL (reference sequence). This CDR3 contains 12 residues.

This clone was observed a few times. This chain joins TRBV4-2 and TRBJ2-7; D call uncertain. Trimming left V 3 bases short and J 4 bases short, with 16 bases between. CDR3 size: 15 residues. Germline CDR1 and CDR2: LGHNA and YNFKEQ. The CDR3 reads CASSHVTAAHYEQYF. DNA of the CDR3: TGTGCCAGCAGCCATGTTACTGCGGCGCATTACGAGCAGTACTTC.

This clone has more than one count but fewer than ten. The chain joins TRBV5-1 to TRBJ2-7; 7 bases are a match to TRBD2. CDR3 size: 13 residues. V lost 0 bases and J lost 12; bases outside the gene matches: 9. Germline CDR1 and CDR2: SGHRS and YFSETQ. The CDR3 coding sequence is TGCGCCAGCAGCTTGGCCTCGGCGGGAGAAACGTACTTC. Its protein product is CASSLASAGETYF.

This clone appeared once. The chain has TRBV11-2 and TRBJ2-7, with D perhaps matching TRBD2 (6 bases). Germline loops: CDR1 SGHAT, CDR2 FQNNGV. The CDR3 length is 15 residues. With 5 bases removed from V and 5 bases from J, the gap between germline ends came to 19 bases. CDR3 DNA: TGTGCCAGCAGCGAAAGTATCGGGAGAGGTGACGAGCAGTACTTC. Its translation: CASSESIGRGDEQYF.